The clone carrying this TCR beta chain was picked up a small number of times. Its antigen is undetermined. This sample stems from a study of blood T cells in healthy people across ages. Notes on the study in general: Higher diversity and more naive CD4+ cells were features of long-lived donors, compared to aged donors.

Then a second PCR, running roughly 7 to 11 cycles, was carried out with a sample-barcoded 5' primer and a J-beta primer mix. Per-sample output comprised a minimum of 3 million paired-end reads containing CDR3. One entry per CDR3 protein results from TCRdb running MiXCR on the 5' RACE reads. This table holds around 1.5 million distinct CDR3 sequences, about 43% found once. Sequencing was carried out using blood. The receptor comes from a woman younger than 35 in good health.

The CDR3 spells CSVEEQRVDTQYF. In DNA form, the CDR3 reads TGCAGCGTTGAAGAGCAACGGGTGGATACGCAGTATTTT. The V call is TRBV29-1, the J call TRBJ2-3; no firm D call. Germline V gives CDR1 SQVTM, CDR2 ANQGSEA. This CDR3 comprises 13 residues. V lost 0 bases and J lost 6, with 10 bases in between.